These 8 T cell receptor beta chains came from one sample sequenced in a study of breast tumors, draining lymph nodes, adjacent tissues. Axillary draining lymph nodes of breast cancer patients supplied the node samples. One entry per CDR3 protein results from TCRdb running MiXCR on the multiplex PCR reads. This sample has approximately 210,000 distinct CDR3 sequences, with approximately 31% found just once. Sequences were obtained from axillary lymph node tissue. The source is a female donor with breast cancer. Some clones in this sample may be carry-over from other donors' samples.

The rearrangement links TRBV12-3 or TRBV12-4 to TRBJ2-2; TRBD2 might be the D (6 bases). This CDR3 has 14 amino acids. Deletions cut 3 bases from V and 7 bases from J, with 12 bases between. The CDR3 sequence: CASSFGGRVGELFF. The CDR3 bases are TGTGCCAGCAGTTTCGGGGGACGGGTCGGGGAGCTGTTTTTT.

This clonotype has at least ten counts. For the CDR3, the DNA is TGCGCCAGCAGTGAGTACGGAAATCAGCCCCAGCATTTT. It specifies CASSEYGNQPQHF. V is TRBV10-1 and J is TRBJ1-5; D unresolved. Germline values: CDR1 WNHNN, CDR2 SYGVQD (reference sequence). The CDR3 length is 13 residues. The V and J ends lost 1 base and 4 bases respectively, with 5 bases between them.

About this clonotype: This may come from a read error, since a much larger clone is one base off. The V call is TRBV5-1, the J call TRBJ2-1, with 9 positions matching TRBD2. Germline V lookup: CDR1 SGHRS, CDR2 YFSETQ. The CDR3 has 13 amino acids. Written as DNA, the CDR3 is TGCGCCAGCAACCCTAGCGGGGCAAATGACCAGTTCTTC. This codes for CASNPSGANDQFF. Variable domain in full (rest from reference TRBV5-1 and TRBJ2-1): KAGVTQTPRYLIKTRGQQVTLSCSPISGHRSVSWYQQTPGQGLQFLFEYFSETQRNKGNFPGRFSGRQFSNSRSEMNVSTLELGDSALYLCASNPSGANDQFFGPGTRLTVL.

The rearrangement uses TRBV6-8 and TRBJ2-7; D may correspond to TRBD1 or TRBD2 (6 bases each). Trimming stripped 10 bases from V and 3 bases from J, with 25 bases between. Germline CDR1 reads MNHGY; CDR2 reads SAAAGT. This CDR3 region has 16 residues. The CDR3 DNA sequence: TGTGCCACCCACCCGGAGGGACACTGTTCAGGCTACGAGCAGTACTTC. Protein: CATHPEGHCSGYEQYF.

This clonotype occurred many times. The CDR3 spells CASSPRGSEQYF. The CDR3 region has the DNA TGTGCCAGCAGCCCACGGGGCAGCGAGCAGTACTTC. The chain uses TRBV6-5 and TRBJ2-7; D may match TRBD1 or TRBD2 (5 bases each). V was trimmed by 6 bases and J by 6 bases, leaving 12 bases between them. Germline lookup yields CDR1 MNHEY and CDR2 SVGAGI. The CDR3 runs to 12 residues.

This clonotype appeared many times. This chain connects TRBV5-6 to TRBJ1-4, with 7 bases fitting TRBD1. Unmatched junction bases numbered 17, after V lost 4 bases and J lost 8 bases. Germline values: CDR1 SGHDT, CDR2 YYEEEE. The CDR3 consists of 17 residues. The CDR3 region is CASSNRLRGREGEKLFF. The DNA of the CDR3 is TGTGCCAGCAGCAATCGACTTAGGGGGCGCGAGGGCGAAAAACTGTTTTTT.

This clonotype was seen ten or more times. The chain links TRBV19 to TRBJ1-2, with D tentatively TRBD1 (5 bases). The CDR3 extends over 15 amino acids. Germline V gene data show CDR1 as LNHDA and CDR2 as SQIVND (reference sequence). Trimming left V 7 bases short and J 0 bases short, with 15 bases between. DNA for the CDR3: TGTGCCAGTAACTCCCGGGACCTTTCTAACTATGGCTACACCTTC. Translation: CASNSRDLSNYGYTF. Using reference TRBV19 and TRBJ1-2 for the parts outside the CDR3, the full variable domain is DGGITQSPKYLFRKEGQNVTLSCEQNLNHDAMYWYRQDPGQGLRLIYYSQIVNDFQKGDIAEGYSVSREKKESFPLTVTSAQKNPTAFYLCASNSRDLSNYGYTFGSGTRLTVV.

This clonotype was picked up many times. The chain combines TRBV5-1 with TRBJ2-1; maybe TRBD2 (5 bases). The V gene lost 0 bases and the J gene lost 7 bases, with 8 bases spanning the gap. Germline V CDR1 and CDR2: SGHRS, YFSETQ. This CDR3 contains 13 residues. The CDR3 DNA reads TGCGCCAGCAGCTTGGACTGGGAGAATGAGCAGTTCTTC. Its translation is CASSLDWENEQFF.